A selection of T cell receptor beta chains follows, all from one sample in a study of T cell responses to AZD1222 COVID-19 vaccine. Sequenced by immunoSEQ multiplex PCR; TCRdb stores in-frame clones only, minus some. This sample has 140,000 to 150,000 clones, with more than 70% found just once. The sample consisted of peripheral blood, taken 28 days after the second AZD1222 dose. The receptors come from an adult who received the AZD1222 COVID-19 vaccine. CDR3s include the opening cysteine and the closing phenylalanine or tryptophan. D genes are given only for firm matches. A clone size is listed for some rows: how often the clone was seen (once, few, many), or a class if it is expanded.

d_call j_call v_call clone_size cdr3_aa cdr3_nt
NA TRBJ2-7 TRBV4-2 NA CASSPWTTSGEQYF TGTGCCAGCAGCCCTTGGACTACCTCCGGAGAGCAGTACTTC
NA TRBJ1-5 TRBV4-2 NA CASSPSSDGTHQPQHF TGTGCCAGCAGCCCCTCCAGTGATGGAACCCATCAGCCCCAGCATTTT
TRBD1 TRBJ1-5 TRBV10-3 NA CAISEDRVNQPQHF TGTGCCATCAGTGAGGACAGGGTCAATCAGCCCCAGCATTTT
NA TRBJ2-7 TRBV7-6 NA CASSLGDGDSYEQYF TGTGCCAGCAGCTTAGGTGACGGGGACTCCTACGAGCAGTACTTC
NA TRBJ2-2 TRBV30 NA CAWSVWSRGTGELFF TGTGCCTGGAGTGTATGGTCGCGGGGCACCGGGGAGCTGTTTTTT
NA TRBJ1-1 TRBV18 NA CASSTGMNTEAFF TGTGCCAGCTCGACGGGGATGAACACTGAAGCTTTCTTT
NA TRBJ2-2 TRBV2 NA CASSGTWTGELFF TGTGCCAGCAGCGGGACGTGGACCGGGGAGCTGTTTTTT
TRBD1 TRBJ1-1 TRBV27 NA CASQWTGAENTEAFF TGTGCCAGCCAATGGACAGGAGCTGAGAACACTGAAGCTTTCTTT
NA TRBJ2-7 TRBV7-6 NA CASSPTGMDEQYF TGTGCCAGCAGCCCCACAGGGATGGACGAGCAGTACTTC
NA TRBJ1-6 TRBV7-2 NA CASSPGIAPLHF TGTGCCAGCAGCCCAGGGATCGCACCCCTCCACTTT
NA TRBJ2-1 TRBV9 few CASSVVGNNEQFF TGTGCCAGCAGCGTAGTAGGTAACAATGAGCAGTTCTTC